The 2 T cell receptor beta chains below all came from one sample that was sequenced in a study of blood T cell repertoires in COVID-19. Sequencing was performed with immunoSEQ multiplex PCR; in TCRdb, only in-frame clones are kept and a portion is missing. The repertoire holds about 300,000 clones, with around 88% as singletons. The specimen sequenced was peripheral blood. The receptors originated from a woman in her twenties or thirties who had recovered from COVID-19.

The CDR3 nucleotides read TGCGCCAGCAGCTTGGGAGCGAGGGATGAGACCCAGTACTTC. This encodes CASSLGARDETQYF. V gene TRBV5-1 combines with J gene TRBJ2-5, with a tentative D call TRBD2 (5 bases). The CDR3 length is 14 residues. The V end was cut by 0 bases, the J end by 5 bases, with 11 bases between. Germline loops: CDR1 SGHRS, CDR2 YFSETQ.

The J gene is TRBJ2-1, the V gene TRBV20-1, with D unclear. Per germline, CDR1 DFQATT and CDR2 SNEGSKA (reference sequence). The CDR3 consists of 10 residues. V lost 3 bases to trimming and J lost 7 bases, with 4 bases between them. The DNA of the CDR3 is TGCAGTGCTAGCTATAATGAGCAGTTCTTC. Encoded protein: CSASYNEQFF.